These 10 T cell receptor beta chains were all obtained from the same sample, sequenced in a study of shared clonotypes between healthy human individuals (dated by TCRdb to about 2020). Receptor amplification or capture employed the immunoSEQ multiplex PCR assay. Imported from immuneACCESS, the table was reduced by TCRdb to in-frame sequences with V and J called. These copies leave out some clones; in studies compared against another copy, an unresolved V gene accounts for under half, and the cause of the remainder is not known. The sample yields roughly 2.5 million clones; around nine tenths were counted once. The ten largest clones add up to more than 0.12% of the sample. The specimen was naive CD4+ T cells sorted from blood. The cell subset or site tag for this specimen amounts to: CD45RA+ positively selected. The source of these receptors is a young man in good health.

This clone has only one observation. The V call is TRBV28, the J call TRBJ1-1, with D perhaps matching TRBD1 (6 bases). The CDR3 is 15 residues long. Per the germline V gene, CDR1 is MDHEN and CDR2 is SYDVKM. Trimming pared 6 bases from V and 4 bases from J, leaving 18 bases between. The CDR3 sequence is CASSGAGAGTTEAFF. CDR3 sequence (DNA): TGTGCCAGCAGCGGCGCAGGGGCGGGAACCACTGAAGCTTTCTTT.

The gene calls are TRBV19 and TRBJ2-2; D might be TRBD1 (6 bases). CDR1 and CDR2 (germline): LNHDA, SQIVND (reference sequence). Between the trimmed V and J ends, which lost 10 bases and 3 bases, there was a span of 18 bases. The CDR3 has 15 amino acids. DNA of the CDR3: TGTGCCACTACCCCAGGGGACACATACACCGGGGAGCTGTTTTTT. Amino acids: CATTPGDTYTGELFF.

The gene calls are TRBV4-1 and TRBJ2-7; 9 bases align to TRBD1. This CDR3 spans 15 amino acids. CDR1 is MGHRA, CDR2 YSYEKL, per germline. V lost 6 bases to trimming and J lost 3 bases; unmatched junction nucleotides: 9. This chain's CDR3 is CASRQGAVPFYEQYF. CDR3 in DNA: TGCGCCAGCAGACAGGGGGCCGTCCCCTTCTACGAGCAGTACTTC.

This sequence joins TRBV19 and TRBJ2-3, with D perhaps given as TRBD1 or TRBD2 (5 bases each). With 6 bases removed from V and 1 base from J, the gap between germline ends came to 11 bases. The CDR3 is made up of 14 amino acids. Germline CDR1 LNHDA, CDR2 SQIVND (reference sequence). CDR3 bases: TGTGCCAGTAGGACGGGGCCGGGCACAGATACGCAGTATTTT. Translating gives CASRTGPGTDTQYF.

In regard to this clone: Other nucleotide sequences from this sample produce the same CDR3. The V call is TRBV10-1, the J call TRBJ1-2; D gene ambiguous. Trimming left V 2 bases short and J 2 bases short, with 6 bases between. Germline-derived CDR1 and CDR2 are WNHNN and SYGVQD (reference sequence). The CDR3 runs 13 residues. Here the CDR3 reads CASSEGQNYGYTF. The DNA of the CDR3 is TGCGCCAGCAGTGAGGGTCAGAACTATGGCTACACCTTC.

This chain links TRBV5-4 with TRBJ2-3, with D unclear. Germline-derived CDR1 and CDR2 are SGHNT and YYREEE (reference sequence). Deletions cut 1 base from V and 0 bases from J, with 12 bases between. The CDR3 has 16 residues. The CDR3 protein is CASSLSFRASTDTQYF. The CDR3 coding sequence is TGTGCCAGCAGCTTGAGTTTTCGAGCAAGCACAGATACGCAGTATTTT. The complete variable domain, with remaining parts taken from reference TRBV5-4 and TRBJ2-3, reads ETGVTQSPTHLIKTRGQQVTLRCSSQSGHNTVSWYQQALGQGPQFIFQYYREEENGRGNFPPRFSGLQFPNYSSELNVNALELDDSALYLCASSLSFRASTDTQYFGPGTRLTVL.

The chain recombines TRBV30 with TRBJ2-7, with 8 bases that match TRBD2. J lost 5 bases, V lost 0 bases, and 15 bases had no gene match. The germline V gene encodes CDR1 GTSNPN and CDR2 SVGIG (reference sequence). The CDR3 totals 17 residues. In nucleotides, the CDR3 is TGTGCCTGGAGTGTACGTCTGATCTCGCGGGGGGTCCACGAGCAGTACTTC. It translates to CAWSVRLISRGVHEQYF.

Remarks on this clone: The identical CDR3 is also encoded by other nucleotide sequences in the sample. V and J are TRBV18 and TRBJ2-7; D may be TRBD2 (6 bases). V lost 6 bases and J lost 6, with 12 bases in between. This CDR3 is 12 amino acids long. CDR1 and CDR2 (germline): KGHSH, LQKENI. The CDR3 protein is CASSRGTGEQYF. In DNA, the CDR3 is TGTGCCAGCTCCCGAGGGACTGGCGAGCAGTACTTC.

This clone was seen only a few times. Additional DNA sequences in this sample encode the identical CDR3. CDR3 protein: CSVDKGNTEAFF. CDR3 nucleotides: TGCAGCGTTGATAAGGGGAACACTGAAGCTTTCTTT. This rearrangement joins TRBV29-1 to TRBJ1-1; D is unclear. V shed 3 bases and J shed 1 base, with 6 bases lying between them. Germline CDR1 SQVTM, CDR2 ANQGSEA. This CDR3 has 12 residues.

The rearrangement uses TRBV10-3 and TRBJ1-6, with D unclear. Trimming pared 0 bases from V and 15 bases from J, leaving 15 bases between. There are 14 residues in the CDR3. Germline V gene sequence: CDR1 ENHRY, CDR2 SYGVKD. CDR3 nucleotide sequence: TGTGCCATCAGTGAGTCGCGATCTGGGCATCTCCTCCACTTT. This sequence encodes CAISESRSGHLLHF.